A single sample is the source of the 19 T cell receptor beta chains below, sequenced in a study of T cells in tuberculosis. Repertoires were generated with immunoSEQ multiplex PCR, while TCRdb's copy carries only in-frame clones and drops some. The data contain around 38,000 clones, roughly 96% of them singletons. Sequencing was carried out using PBMCs. The receptors derive from a donor between 10 and 35 years old with latent tuberculosis or without tuberculosis infection.

The CDR3 sequence: CAWSVERETQYF. The CDR3 DNA reads as TGTGCCTGGAGTGTAGAGCGAGAGACCCAGTACTTC. V usage is TRBV30 and J usage is TRBJ2-5, with D uncertain. The CDR3 is 12 amino acids. Germline CDR1 reads GTSNPN; CDR2 reads SVGIG (reference sequence). Trimming cost V 0 bases and J 4 bases, with 6 bases left between them.

J is TRBJ2-2 and V is TRBV29-1; TRBD1 matches at 8 bases. The CDR3 consists of 14 residues. CDR1 is SQVTM and CDR2 is ANQGSEA in the germline V gene. V shed 6 bases and J 3 bases; nucleotides not matched to a gene: 6. The CDR3, as DNA: TGCAGCGTCTTGGACAGGGCCTACACCGGGGAGCTGTTTTTT. It encodes CSVLDRAYTGELFF.

The chain carries TRBV9 and TRBJ2-2; 8 bases fit TRBD2. V trimming: 0 bases; J trimming: 0 bases; junction bases outside the gene matches: 7. In germline, CDR1 is SGDLS, CDR2 YYNGEE. This CDR3 has 18 amino acids. Written as DNA, the CDR3 is TGTGCCAGCAGCGTAGCGGGTAGCGGGGCCCCGAACACCGGGGAGCTGTTTTTT. It codes for CASSVAGSGAPNTGELFF.

CDR3 residues: CASSLTGGDTGELFF. In DNA form, the CDR3 reads TGTGCCAGCAGTCTGACAGGGGGCGACACCGGGGAGCTGTTTTTT. The chain is built from TRBV27 and TRBJ2-2; 10 bases agree with TRBD1. The CDR3 contains 15 residues. Germline V gene data show CDR1 as MNHEY and CDR2 as SMNVEV (reference sequence). The junction had 3 bases not matched to a gene; V was cut back by 5 bases and J by 3 bases.

This chain uses TRBV27 with TRBJ2-7; D is unresolved. This CDR3 is built from 13 residues. V was clipped by 2 bases and J by 2 bases, with 7 bases between them. Germline loops: CDR1 MNHEY, CDR2 SMNVEV (reference sequence). DNA for the CDR3: TGTGCCAGCAGTTTACAACGCGCCTACGAGCAGTACTTC. Amino acids: CASSLQRAYEQYF.

The chain recombines TRBV4-1 with TRBJ2-2; tentatively, D is TRBD2 (6 bases). The CDR3 has 16 amino acids. V shed 4 bases and J shed 0 bases, with 12 bases lying between them. Per germline, CDR1 MGHRA and CDR2 YSYEKL. As DNA, the CDR3 is TGCGCCAGCAGCCTCCTACCGGGGGCGAACACCGGGGAGCTGTTTTTT. Translated: CASSLLPGANTGELFF.

The chain recombines TRBV25-1 with TRBJ1-4; no clear D gene. This CDR3 has 14 residues. Germline V gene lookup returns CDR1 MGHDK and CDR2 SYGVNS. V was trimmed by 8 bases and J by 0 bases, leaving 10 bases between them. CDR3 in amino acids: CASGSGATNEKLFF. DNA for the CDR3: TGTGCCAGCGGTTCCGGGGCAACTAATGAAAAACTGTTTTTT. Combining the CDR3 with reference TRBV25-1 and TRBJ1-4 gives the whole variable domain EADIYQTPRYLVIGTGKKITLECSQTMGHDKMYWYQQDPGMELHLIHYSYGVNSTEKGDLSSESTVSRIRTEHFPLTLESARPSHTSQYLCASGSGATNEKLFFGSGTQLSVL.

The rearrangement joins TRBV30 to TRBJ1-1, with 8 positions matching TRBD1. With V trimmed by 3 bases and J by 1 base, 10 bases remained unmatched. Germline assignment: CDR1 GTSNPN and CDR2 SVGIG (reference sequence). The CDR3 spans 16 residues. The CDR3 loop reads CAWRHYRGDTNTEAFF. The CDR3 nucleotides read TGTGCCTGGAGACATTACAGGGGGGATACGAACACTGAAGCTTTCTTT. Together with reference TRBV30 and TRBJ1-1, the CDR3 gives the full variable domain: SQTIHQWPATLVQPVGSPLSLECTVEGTSNPNLYWYRQAAGRGLQLLFYSVGIGQISSEVPQNLSASRPQDRQFILSSKKLLLSDSGFYLCAWRHYRGDTNTEAFFGQGTRLTVV.

This clone was picked up one time. The CDR3 sequence is CSVDPEAGALTEAFF. The CDR3 bases are TGCAGCGTTGATCCCGAGGCGGGGGCGTTAACTGAAGCTTTCTTT. This chain uses TRBV29-1 with TRBJ1-1, with a possible D match to TRBD1 (6 bases). The V gene's germline CDR1 is SQVTM and CDR2 ANQGSEA. Between the trimmed V and J ends, which lost 3 bases and 5 bases, there was a span of 19 bases. The CDR3 is 15 residues long.

The chain joins TRBV5-1 to TRBJ1-1; D is perhaps TRBD1 (5 bases). From germline, CDR1 is SGHRS and CDR2 YFSETQ. The CDR3 length is 16 residues. Deletions cut 0 bases from V and 0 bases from J, with 12 bases between. The chain's CDR3 is CASSLGQLLMNTEAFF. CDR3 nucleotide sequence: TGCGCCAGCAGCTTGGGACAGCTTTTAATGAACACTGAAGCTTTCTTT.

J is TRBJ1-5 and V is TRBV6-1, with 8 bases matching TRBD1. The CDR3 covers 14 residues. Germline V lookup: CDR1 MNHNS, CDR2 SASEGT. V lost 10 bases, J lost 2 bases, and 7 bases stayed unmatched. DNA of the CDR3: TGTGCCACAACCTTGGACAGGGGCAATCAGCCCCAGCATTTT. This gives the protein CATTLDRGNQPQHF.

The chain uses TRBV15 and TRBJ1-1; TRBD1 matches at 7 bases. Germline V gene data show CDR1 as LNHNV and CDR2 as YYDKDF (reference sequence). This CDR3 region has 15 residues. V lost 3 bases to trimming and J lost 0 bases; unmatched junction nucleotides: 4. CDR3 DNA: TGTGCCACCAGCAGTCCGGGACAGATGAACACTGAAGCTTTCTTT. This codes for CATSSPGQMNTEAFF.

The chain has TRBV6-1 and TRBJ1-3, with D maybe TRBD1 (5 bases). Trimming removed 1 base from V and 0 bases from J, with 13 bases in between. CDR3 length equals 17 residues. Germline V CDR1 and CDR2: MNHNS, SASEGT. In DNA form, the CDR3 reads TGTGCCAGCAGTGAAGTTATCGGGCAGGGCTCTGGAAACACCATATATTTT. Its translation is CASSEVIGQGSGNTIYF.

A few counts support this clone. The V call is TRBV25-1, the J call TRBJ1-5; D unclear. The germline V gene has CDR1 MGHDK and CDR2 SYGVNS. Trimming shortened V by 6 bases and J by 7 bases, and 16 bases separated the two germline ends. The CDR3 extends over 14 amino acids. The CDR3 reads CASSGERERQPQHF. The CDR3 bases are TGTGCCAGCAGCGGAGAGAGGGAGCGGCAGCCCCAGCATTTT.

This chain uses TRBV6-5 with TRBJ2-7, with 9 bases fitting TRBD1. The V and J ends lost 0 bases and 6 bases, in that order; junction bases with no gene match: 9. The CDR3 contains 16 residues. The germline CDR1 and CDR2 sequences are MNHEY and SVGAGI. CDR3 sequence (DNA): TGTGCCAGCAGTTACTCTCCCGGGACAGGGATCCCCGAGCAGTACTTC. Residues: CASSYSPGTGIPEQYF.

CDR3: CACPRGDRVGAFF. The CDR3 DNA reads TGTGCCTGCCCCCGAGGGGACAGGGTAGGGGCTTTCTTT. The chain carries TRBV30 and TRBJ1-1; 9 positions agree with TRBD1. Germline V gives CDR1 GTSNPN, CDR2 SVGIG (reference sequence). The CDR3 extends over 13 amino acids. The trim removed 6 bases at V and 11 bases at J, leaving 13 bases unmatched.

This clone showed up just once. The CDR3 spells CAWKDRGYEQYF. The CDR3 DNA is TGTGCCTGGAAAGACAGGGGATACGAGCAGTACTTC. The genes are TRBV30 and TRBJ2-7, with 8 bases lining up with TRBD1. The ends lost 4 bases at V and 4 bases at J; junction bases unmatched: 3. Per germline, CDR1 GTSNPN and CDR2 SVGIG (reference sequence). CDR3 length equals 12 residues.

V gene TRBV25-1 combines with J gene TRBJ1-1; 7 nucleotides line up with TRBD1. J was trimmed by 9 bases and V by 6 bases; bases with no gene match: 4. The CDR3 spans 11 residues. The germline V gene encodes CDR1 MGHDK and CDR2 SYGVNS. The CDR3 coding sequence is TGTGCCAGCAGAAGGGGGCGGAAAGCTTTCTTT. Translation: CASRRGRKAFF.

CDR3 sequence: CASSLGSGFNQPQHF. The CDR3 DNA reads TGCGCCAGCAGCTTGGGTTCGGGATTTAATCAGCCCCAGCATTTT. This sequence joins TRBV5-1 and TRBJ1-5; D gene uncertain. V gave up 0 bases and J gave up 4 bases, with 11 bases separating them. CDR1 is SGHRS and CDR2 is YFSETQ in the germline V gene. This CDR3 region has 15 residues.